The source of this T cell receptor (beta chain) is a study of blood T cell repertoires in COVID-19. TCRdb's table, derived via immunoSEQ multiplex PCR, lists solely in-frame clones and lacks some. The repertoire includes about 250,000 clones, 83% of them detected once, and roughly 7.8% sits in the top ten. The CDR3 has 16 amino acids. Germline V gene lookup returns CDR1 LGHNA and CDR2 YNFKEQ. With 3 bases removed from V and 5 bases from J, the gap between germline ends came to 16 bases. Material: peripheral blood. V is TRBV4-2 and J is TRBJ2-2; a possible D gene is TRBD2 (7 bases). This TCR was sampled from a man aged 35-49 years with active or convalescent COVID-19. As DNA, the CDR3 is TGTGCCAGCAGCCAGGCCCGGGGGGCGGGTACCGGGGAGCTGTTTTTT. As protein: CASSQARGAGTGELFF.